Listed below are T cell receptor beta chains from one sample, sequenced in a study of T cell repertoires in cytomegalovirus infection. TCRdb recomputed calls from the reads with MiXCR, one row per CDR3 protein. The data show about 240,000 distinct CDR3 sequences, 5% to 8.5% seen once. The specimen sequenced was PBMCs. Receptors were obtained from a human donor in good health (CMV status not recorded). Some clones in this sample may be carry-over from other donors' samples. Each CDR3 is given with its conserved first and last residue. The D gene is left open where the match is weak. Some rows mark clone size as missing; the rest say once, few, many or name a class of expanded clone.

TRBV7-2	TRBJ2-7	many	TRBD2	TGTGCCAGCAGCGGCGGGACTAGCGGTGGATACGAGCAGTACTTC	CASSGGTSGGYEQYF
TRBV19	TRBJ1-5	few	-	TGTGCCAGTAGCCCCCTCGGGGGGAGTAGAGGCAATCAGCCCCAGCATTTT	CASSPLGGSRGNQPQHF
TRBV7-2	TRBJ1-1	many	TRBD1	TGTGCCAGCAGCTTATACAGGGGCGGGGATGAAGCTTTCTTT	CASSLYRGGDEAFF
TRBV12-3/TRBV12-4	TRBJ2-7	many	TRBD2	TGTGCCAGCAGTGGGACCCGGGACTACTACGAGCAGTACTTC	CASSGTRDYYEQYF
TRBV9	TRBJ2-1	many	-	TGTGCCAGCAGCCCTGGCGGCCTAAGCTCCTACAATGAGCAGTTCTTC	CASSPGGLSSYNEQFF
TRBV20-1	TRBJ1-1	-	-	TGCACACGATGGGAGGGAAACACTGAAGCTTTCTTT	CTRWEGNTEAFF
TRBV7-2	TRBJ2-5	many	-	TGTGCCAGCAGCTTTGGGAGTGAGACCCAGTACTTC	CASSFGSETQYF
TRBV14	TRBJ1-2	-	-	TGTGCCAGCAGCCAAGGCCGACAATTCTCCAACTATGGCTACACCTTC	CASSQGRQFSNYGYTF
TRBV28	TRBJ1-1	many	-	TGTGCCACCTGGGACCTTGGCGCTGAAGCTTTCTTT	CATWDLGAEAFF
TRBV2	TRBJ2-2	few	-	TGTGCCAGCAGTGAACGGAGGGGGAACACCGGGGAGCTGTTTTTT	CASSERRGNTGELFF
TRBV28	TRBJ2-7	many	-	TGTGCCAGCAGTTTATCGGATAGGACGGACCGAGCCTACGAGCAGTACTTC	CASSLSDRTDRAYEQYF
TRBV2	TRBJ2-1	many	TRBD2	TGTGCCAGCAGGGAGGGGACTAGGGGTGAGCAGTTCTTC	CASREGTRGEQFF
TRBV9	TRBJ2-3	many	-	TGTGCCAGCAGCGTGGGGGGCACACCCACAGATACGCAGTATTTT	CASSVGGTPTDTQYF
TRBV4-3	TRBJ2-3	-	-	TGCGCCAGCAGCCGGAGGGGCGAGCGCACAGATACGCAGTATTTT	CASSRRGERTDTQYF
TRBV5-1	TRBJ1-2	-	TRBD1	TGCGCCAGCAGCTTGGGGGGACAGAACGACTATGGCTACACCTTC	CASSLGGQNDYGYTF
TRBV10-2	TRBJ2-1	-	-	TGCGCCAGCAGTGTCCGACACCCCAATGAGCAGTTCTTC	CASSVRHPNEQFF
TRBV28	TRBJ2-1	-	-	TGTGCCAGCAGTTCGGCCAGCTCCTCCTACAATGAGCAGTTCTTC	CASSSASSSYNEQFF
TRBV13	TRBJ2-1	many	-	TGTGCCAGCAGCCCCAAGGGGAAGGATGAGCAGTTCTTC	CASSPKGKDEQFF
TRBV7-2	TRBJ1-2	many	-	TGTGGCGACGAACCCATTGGGGGATCGGGTTTATATGGCTACACCTTC	CGDEPIGGSGLYGYTF
TRBV7-6	TRBJ2-3	many	-	TGTGCCAGCAGCTTAATTGCTAGCACAGATACGCAGTATTTT	CASSLIASTDTQYF
TRBV6-2/TRBV6-3	TRBJ1-1	-	-	TGTGCCAGCAGTCGGGACGGCTGGGAGACTGAAGCTTTCTTT	CASSRDGWETEAFF
TRBV12-3/TRBV12-4	TRBJ2-7	many	-	TGTGCCAGCCGGCGACAATACTACGAGCAGTACTTC	CASRRQYYEQYF
TRBV29-1	TRBJ2-5	many	TRBD1	TGCAGCGTTGAAGGGGACAGGGGTTCTTATTACTTC	CSVEGDRGSYYF
TRBV20-1	TRBJ2-2	few	TRBD1	TGCAGTGCTAGAGATCCCGGTTGGACCGGGACAGGCAACACCGGGGAGCTGTTTTTT	CSARDPGWTGTGNTGELFF